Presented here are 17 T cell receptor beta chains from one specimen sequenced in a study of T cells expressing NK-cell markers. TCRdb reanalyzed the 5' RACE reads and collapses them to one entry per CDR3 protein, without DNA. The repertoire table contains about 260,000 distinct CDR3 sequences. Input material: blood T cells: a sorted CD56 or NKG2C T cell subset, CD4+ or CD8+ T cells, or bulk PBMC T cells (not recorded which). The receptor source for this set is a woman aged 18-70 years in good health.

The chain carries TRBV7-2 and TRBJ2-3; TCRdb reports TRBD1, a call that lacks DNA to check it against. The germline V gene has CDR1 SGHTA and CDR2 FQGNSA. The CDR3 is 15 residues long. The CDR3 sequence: CASSTQQGVTDTQYF.

The CDR3 reads CASSDPGVQTQYF. J is TRBJ2-3 and V is TRBV6-2 or TRBV6-3; TCRdb picks TRBD1, but there is no DNA to check that call. Germline values: CDR1 MNHEY, CDR2 SVGEGT. The CDR3 totals 13 residues.

CDR3 sequence reads: CASSQVRADNEKLFF. V usage is TRBV4-3 and J usage is TRBJ1-4. The CDR3 contains 15 residues. Germline loops: CDR1 LGHNA, CDR2 YSLEER.

CDR3: CASSLGRSLLGAKNIQYF. V is TRBV11-2 and J is TRBJ2-4. CDR3 size: 18 residues. The germline V gene encodes CDR1 SGHAT and CDR2 FQNNGV.

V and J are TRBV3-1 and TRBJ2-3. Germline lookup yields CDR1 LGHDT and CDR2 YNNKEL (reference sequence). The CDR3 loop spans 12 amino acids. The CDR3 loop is CASSQAADTQYF.

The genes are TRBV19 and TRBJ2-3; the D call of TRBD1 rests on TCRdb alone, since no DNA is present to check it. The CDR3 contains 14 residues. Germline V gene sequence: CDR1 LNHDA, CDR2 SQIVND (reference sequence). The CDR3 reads CAASATAHPDTQYF. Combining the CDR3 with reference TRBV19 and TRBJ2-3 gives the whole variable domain DGGITQSPKYLFRKEGQNVTLSCEQNLNHDAMYWYRQDPGQGLRLIYYSQIVNDFQKGDIAEGYSVSREKKESFPLTVTSAQKNPTAFYLCAASATAHPDTQYFGPGTRLTVL.

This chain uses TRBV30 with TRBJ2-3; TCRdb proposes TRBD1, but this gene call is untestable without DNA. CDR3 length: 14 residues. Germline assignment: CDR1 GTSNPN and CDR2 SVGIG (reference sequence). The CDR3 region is CAWSRDRETDTQYF.

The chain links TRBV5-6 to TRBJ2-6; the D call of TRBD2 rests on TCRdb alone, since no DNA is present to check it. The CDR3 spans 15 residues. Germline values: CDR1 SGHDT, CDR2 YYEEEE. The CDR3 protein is CASSLRETGANVLTF.

The CDR3 region is CASCAGTSDEQYF. The chain uses TRBV18 and TRBJ2-7; TCRdb's D call, TRBD2, is unchecked because there is no DNA. Germline V CDR1 and CDR2: KGHSH, LQKENI. The CDR3 sequence is 13 residues long.

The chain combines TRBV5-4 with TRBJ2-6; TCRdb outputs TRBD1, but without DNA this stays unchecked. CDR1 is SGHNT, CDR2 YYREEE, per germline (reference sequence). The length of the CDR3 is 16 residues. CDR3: CASSSWTVSGANVLTF.

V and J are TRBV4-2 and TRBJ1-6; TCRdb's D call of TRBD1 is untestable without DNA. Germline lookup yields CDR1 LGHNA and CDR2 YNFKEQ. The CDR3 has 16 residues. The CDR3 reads CASSQTPGQGSSPLHF.

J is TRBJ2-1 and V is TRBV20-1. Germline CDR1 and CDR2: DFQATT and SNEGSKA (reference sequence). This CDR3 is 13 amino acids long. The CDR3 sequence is CSASGSVYNEQFF.

CDR3 sequence reads: CASSFQGNHQPQHF. The chain carries TRBV12-3 or TRBV12-4 and TRBJ1-5; TCRdb lists TRBD1, though no DNA is available to test this call. The CDR3 sequence is 14 residues long.

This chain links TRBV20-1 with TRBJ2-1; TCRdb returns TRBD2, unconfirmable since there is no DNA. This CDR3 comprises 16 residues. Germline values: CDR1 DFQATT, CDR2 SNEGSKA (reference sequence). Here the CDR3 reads CSARGVTSGSYNEQFF.

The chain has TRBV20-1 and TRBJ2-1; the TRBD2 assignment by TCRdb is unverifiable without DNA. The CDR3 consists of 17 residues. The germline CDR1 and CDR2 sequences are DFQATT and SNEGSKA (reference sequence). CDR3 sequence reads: CSAKGLARALSYNEQFF.

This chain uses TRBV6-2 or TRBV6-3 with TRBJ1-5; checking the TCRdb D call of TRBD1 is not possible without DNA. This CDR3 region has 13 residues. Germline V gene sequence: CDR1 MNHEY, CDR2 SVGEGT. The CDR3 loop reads CASSYSSWERQHF.

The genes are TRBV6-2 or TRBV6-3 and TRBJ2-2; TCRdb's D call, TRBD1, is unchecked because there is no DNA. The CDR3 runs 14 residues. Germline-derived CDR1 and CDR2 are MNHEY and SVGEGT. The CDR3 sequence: CASSRRTGTGELFF.